The T cell receptor (beta chain) under discussion was sequenced for a study of PD-1 and CTLA-4 blockade in melanoma. Assay used: immunoSEQ multiplex PCR; TCRdb lists only in-frame clones, some missing. The sample yields some 29,000 clones, 70% to 90% seen once. This TCR was sampled from a human donor with melanoma. The sequencing here drew on CD8+ T cells from peripheral blood, taken before anti-PD-1 treatment.

The CDR3: CSASEAKNIQYF. DNA for the CDR3: TGCAGCGCCTCCGAGGCCAAAAACATTCAGTACTTC. The chain has TRBV29-1 and TRBJ2-4; D is unresolved. Germline loops: CDR1 SQVTM, CDR2 ANQGSEA. V lost 7 bases, J lost 1 base, and 8 bases lay in between. The CDR3 runs 12 residues.